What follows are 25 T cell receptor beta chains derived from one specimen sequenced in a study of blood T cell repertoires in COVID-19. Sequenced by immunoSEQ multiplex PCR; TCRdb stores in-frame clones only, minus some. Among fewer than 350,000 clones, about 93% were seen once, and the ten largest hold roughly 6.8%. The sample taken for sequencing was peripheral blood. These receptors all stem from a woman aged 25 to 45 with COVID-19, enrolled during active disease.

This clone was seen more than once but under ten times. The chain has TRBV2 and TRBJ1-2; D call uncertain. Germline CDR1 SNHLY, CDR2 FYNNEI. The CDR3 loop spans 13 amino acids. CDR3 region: CATRGSTNYGYTF. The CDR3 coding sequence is TGTGCGACAAGAGGGAGTACCAACTATGGCTACACCTTC.

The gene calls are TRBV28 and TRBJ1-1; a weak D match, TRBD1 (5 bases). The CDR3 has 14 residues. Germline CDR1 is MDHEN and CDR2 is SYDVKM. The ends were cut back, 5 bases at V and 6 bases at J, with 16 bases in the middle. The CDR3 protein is CASSRGDFYAEAFF. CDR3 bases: TGTGCCAGCAGTCGAGGGGACTTCTACGCTGAAGCTTTCTTT.

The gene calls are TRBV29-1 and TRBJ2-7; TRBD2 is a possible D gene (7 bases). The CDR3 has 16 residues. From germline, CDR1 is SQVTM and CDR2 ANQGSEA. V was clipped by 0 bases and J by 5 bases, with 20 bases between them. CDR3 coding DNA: TGCAGCGTTGAAGACCAAAAGGGGGGAGGGCCTAACGAGCAGTACTTC. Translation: CSVEDQKGGGPNEQYF.

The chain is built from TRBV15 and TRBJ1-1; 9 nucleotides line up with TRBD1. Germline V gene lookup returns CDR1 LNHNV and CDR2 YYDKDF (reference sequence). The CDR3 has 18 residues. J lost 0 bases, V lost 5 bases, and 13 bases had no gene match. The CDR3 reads CATSARGQGFKLNTEAFF. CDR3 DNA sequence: TGTGCCACCAGCGCGCGCGGACAGGGGTTTAAGTTGAACACTGAAGCTTTCTTT.

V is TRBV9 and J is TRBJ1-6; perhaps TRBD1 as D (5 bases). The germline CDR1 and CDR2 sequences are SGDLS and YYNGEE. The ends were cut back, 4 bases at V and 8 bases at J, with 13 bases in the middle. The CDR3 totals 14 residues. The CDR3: CASSPGGVDSPLHF. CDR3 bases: TGTGCCAGCAGCCCCGGGGGGGTAGATTCACCCCTCCACTTT.

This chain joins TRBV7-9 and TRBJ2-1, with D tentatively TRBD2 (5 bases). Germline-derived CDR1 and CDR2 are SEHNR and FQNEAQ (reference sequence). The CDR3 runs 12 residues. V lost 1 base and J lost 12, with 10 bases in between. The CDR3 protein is CASSLGEFGQFF. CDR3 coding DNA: TGTGCCAGCAGCTTAGGGGAGTTCGGGCAGTTCTTC.

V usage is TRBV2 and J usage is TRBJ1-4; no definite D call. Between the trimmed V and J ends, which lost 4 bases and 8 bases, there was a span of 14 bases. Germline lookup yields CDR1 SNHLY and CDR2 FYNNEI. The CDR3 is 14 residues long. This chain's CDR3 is CASSVGRYSEKLFF. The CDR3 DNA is TGTGCCAGCAGTGTAGGGAGGTACTCCGAAAAACTGTTTTTT.

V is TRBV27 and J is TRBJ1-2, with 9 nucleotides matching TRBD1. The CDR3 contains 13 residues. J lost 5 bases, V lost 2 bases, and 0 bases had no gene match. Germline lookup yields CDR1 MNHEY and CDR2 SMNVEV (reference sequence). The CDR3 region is CASSLGTGYGYTF. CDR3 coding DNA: TGTGCCAGCAGTTTAGGGACAGGGTATGGCTACACCTTC.

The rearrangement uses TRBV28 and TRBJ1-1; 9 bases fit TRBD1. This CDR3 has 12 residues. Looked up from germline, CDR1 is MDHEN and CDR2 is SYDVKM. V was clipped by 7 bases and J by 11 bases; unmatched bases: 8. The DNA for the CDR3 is TGTGCCAGCACCATCCCCGGGACAGGGGCTTTCTTT. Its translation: CASTIPGTGAFF. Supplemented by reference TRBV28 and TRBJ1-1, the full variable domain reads DVKVTQSSRYLVKRTGEKVFLECVQDMDHENMFWYRQDPGLGLRLIYFSYDVKMKEKGDIPEGYSVSREKKERFSLILESASTNQTSMYLCASTIPGTGAFFGQGTRLTVV.

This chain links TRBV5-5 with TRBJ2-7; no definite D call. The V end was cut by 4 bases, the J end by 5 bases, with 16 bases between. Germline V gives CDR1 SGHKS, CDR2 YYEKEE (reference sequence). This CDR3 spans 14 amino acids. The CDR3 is CASSDPGSENEQYF. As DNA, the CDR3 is TGTGCCAGCAGCGACCCCGGGTCTGAGAACGAGCAGTACTTC.

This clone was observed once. This CDR3 reads CAWSVGTSGYNEQFF. The CDR3 nucleotides are TGTGCCTGGAGTGTAGGGACTAGCGGTTACAATGAGCAGTTCTTC. The chain joins TRBV30 to TRBJ2-1, with 11 bases identical to TRBD2. Germline lookup yields CDR1 GTSNPN and CDR2 SVGIG (reference sequence). V dropped 0 bases and J dropped 4; count of bases not matched to a gene: 2. CDR3 length: 15 amino acids.

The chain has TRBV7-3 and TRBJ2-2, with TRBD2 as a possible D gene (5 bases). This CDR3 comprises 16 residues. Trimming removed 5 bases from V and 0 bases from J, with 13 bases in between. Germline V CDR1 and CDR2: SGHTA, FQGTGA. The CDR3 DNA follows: TGTGCCAGCAGCCCATCCCGGGGTGCGAACACCGGGGAGCTGTTTTTT. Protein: CASSPSRGANTGELFF.

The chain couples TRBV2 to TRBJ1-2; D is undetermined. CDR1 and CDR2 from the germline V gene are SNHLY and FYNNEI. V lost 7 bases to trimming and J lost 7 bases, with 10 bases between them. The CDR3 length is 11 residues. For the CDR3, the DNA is TGTGCCAGCATTCCAGGTGGTGGCTACACCTTC. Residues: CASIPGGGYTF. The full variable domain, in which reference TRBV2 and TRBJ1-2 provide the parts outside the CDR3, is EPEVTQTPSHQVTQMGQEVILRCVPISNHLYFYWYRQILGQKVEFLVSFYNNEISEKSEIFDDQFSVERPDGSNFTLKIRSTKLEDSAMYFCASIPGGGYTFGSGTRLTVV.

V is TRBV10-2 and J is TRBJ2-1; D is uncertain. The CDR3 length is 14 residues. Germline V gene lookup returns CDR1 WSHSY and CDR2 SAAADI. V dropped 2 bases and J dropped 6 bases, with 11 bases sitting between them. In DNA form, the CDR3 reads TGCGCCAGCAGTGAGGAGGAAAGCCCCAATGAGCAGTTCTTC. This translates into CASSEEESPNEQFF.

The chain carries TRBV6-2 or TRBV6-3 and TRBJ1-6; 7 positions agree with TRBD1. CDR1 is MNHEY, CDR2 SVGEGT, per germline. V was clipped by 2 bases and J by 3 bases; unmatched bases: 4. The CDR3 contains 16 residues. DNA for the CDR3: TGTGCCAGCAGTTACCGGACAGGTGACTATAATTCACCCCTCCACTTT. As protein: CASSYRTGDYNSPLHF.

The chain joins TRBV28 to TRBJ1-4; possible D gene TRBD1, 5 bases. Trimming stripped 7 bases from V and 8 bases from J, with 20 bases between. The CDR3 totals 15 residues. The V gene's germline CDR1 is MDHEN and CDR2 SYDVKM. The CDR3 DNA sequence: TGTGCCAGCAATTCTCCCCCCCGACAGCAGGAAAAACTGTTTTTT. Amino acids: CASNSPPRQQEKLFF.

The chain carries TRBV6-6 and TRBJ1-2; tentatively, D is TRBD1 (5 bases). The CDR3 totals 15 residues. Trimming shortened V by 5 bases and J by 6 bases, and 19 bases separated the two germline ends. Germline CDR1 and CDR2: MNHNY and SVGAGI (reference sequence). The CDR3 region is CASSMPGGGRDGYTF. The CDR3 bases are TGTGCCAGCAGTATGCCCGGGGGAGGGAGAGATGGCTACACCTTC.

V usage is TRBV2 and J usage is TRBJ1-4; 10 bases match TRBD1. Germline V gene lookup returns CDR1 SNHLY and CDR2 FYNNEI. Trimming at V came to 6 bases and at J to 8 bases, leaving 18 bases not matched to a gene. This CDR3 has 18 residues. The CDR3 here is CASRKRDRGSTVWEKLFF. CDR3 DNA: TGTGCCAGCAGAAAACGGGACAGGGGTTCGACTGTCTGGGAAAAACTGTTTTTT.

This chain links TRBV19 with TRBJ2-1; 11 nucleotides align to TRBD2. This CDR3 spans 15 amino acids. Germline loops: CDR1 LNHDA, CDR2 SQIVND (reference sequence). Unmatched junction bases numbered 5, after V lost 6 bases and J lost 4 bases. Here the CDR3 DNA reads TGTGCCAGTAGGGGGATAGCGGGAGGGTACAATGAGCAGTTCTTC. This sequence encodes CASRGIAGGYNEQFF.

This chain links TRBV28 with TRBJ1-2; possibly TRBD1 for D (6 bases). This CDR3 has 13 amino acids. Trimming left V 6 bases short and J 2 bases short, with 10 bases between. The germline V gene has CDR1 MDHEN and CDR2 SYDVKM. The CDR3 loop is CASSRGGNYGYTF. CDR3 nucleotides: TGTGCCAGCAGCAGGGGAGGGAACTATGGCTACACCTTC.

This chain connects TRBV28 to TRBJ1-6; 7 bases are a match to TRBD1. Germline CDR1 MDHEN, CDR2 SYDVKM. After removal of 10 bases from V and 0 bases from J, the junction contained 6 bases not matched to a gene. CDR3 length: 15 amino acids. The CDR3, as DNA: TGTGCCACCCGGACAGGTTTCTCCTATAATTCACCCCTCCACTTT. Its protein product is CATRTGFSYNSPLHF.

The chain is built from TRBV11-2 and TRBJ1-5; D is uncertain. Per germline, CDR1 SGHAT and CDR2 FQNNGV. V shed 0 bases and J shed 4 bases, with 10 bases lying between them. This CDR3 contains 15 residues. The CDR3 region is CASSLDGRENQPQHF. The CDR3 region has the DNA TGTGCCAGCAGCTTAGACGGGCGGGAAAATCAGCCCCAGCATTTT.

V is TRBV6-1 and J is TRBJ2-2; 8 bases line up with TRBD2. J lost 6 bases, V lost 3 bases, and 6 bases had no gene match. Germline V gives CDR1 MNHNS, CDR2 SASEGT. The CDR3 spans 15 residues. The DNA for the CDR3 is TGTGCCAGCAGTGAGCCGGGACTAGGCCCCGGGGAGCTGTTTTTT. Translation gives CASSEPGLGPGELFF.

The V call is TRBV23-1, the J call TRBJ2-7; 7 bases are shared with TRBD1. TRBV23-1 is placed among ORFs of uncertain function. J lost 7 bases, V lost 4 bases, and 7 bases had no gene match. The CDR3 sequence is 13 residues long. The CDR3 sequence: CASSRHRGCEQYF. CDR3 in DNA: TGCGCCAGCAGTCGGCACAGGGGTTGTGAGCAGTACTTC.

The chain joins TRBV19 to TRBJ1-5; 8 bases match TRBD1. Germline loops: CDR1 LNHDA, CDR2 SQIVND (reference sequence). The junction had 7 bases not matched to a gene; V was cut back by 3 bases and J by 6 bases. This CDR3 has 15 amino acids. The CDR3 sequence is CASSMVRGPGQPQHF. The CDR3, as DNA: TGTGCCAGTAGTATGGTCAGGGGGCCAGGTCAGCCCCAGCATTTT.